This T cell receptor (beta chain) was recorded in a study of patients and donors after allogeneic stem cell transplantation. TCRdb called the RT-PCR reads again in MiXCR, with one record for every CDR3 protein. The sample holds a few hundred thousand distinct CDR3 sequences, roughly 38% seen once. The CDR3 is 16 residues long. Trimming left V 4 bases short and J 0 bases short, with 13 bases between. Germline V gene sequence: CDR1 SGHAT, CDR2 FQNNGV. This clonotype was sampled from a human donor who was either an allogeneic HSCT recipient or a stem cell or donor lymphocyte infusion donor (not recorded which). It is not recorded whose cells these are; they may come from a transplant donor. The sequenced sample consisted of blood, either unsorted or a sorted T cell fraction (not recorded which). The chain is built from TRBV11-2 and TRBJ1-3; the D is unclear. The CDR3 loop reads CASSSAGFSSGNTIYF. In DNA, the CDR3 is TGTGCCAGCAGCTCAGCGGGTTTTAGCTCTGGAAACACCATATATTTT.